This TCR beta chain was documented in a study of shared clonotypes between healthy human individuals. Study context: The study used three CD4 naive, three CD4 memory, two CD8 naive and one CD8 memory plate per donor.

Germline V gene sequence: CDR1 SGHTA, CDR2 FQGNSA. Trimming took off 3 bases at V and 6 bases at J, with 8 bases between the two ends. This CDR3 has 12 amino acids. Overall study findings and caveats: Larger estimated richness was generally seen in naive subsets than in memory subsets.

On this clone: The antigen remains undetermined.

Profiling relied on immunoSEQ multiplex PCR, and the TCRdb table lists in-frame clones only, not all of them. The sample holds over 950,000 clones; roughly 80% are singletons and the top ten take roughly 0.82%. Only Caucasian adults living in Nashville, Tennessee made up the donor group. CD45RA+ naive and CD45RA-negative memory subsets were separated from CD4+ cells. This sequence joins TRBV7-2 and TRBJ2-5; D uncertain. The receptor comes from a man aged 18 to 29 in good health. Some clones in this sample may be carry-over from other donors' samples. Sequenced: memory CD4+ T cells from PBMCs. Subset meaning: CD45RA-negative fraction. CDR3 DNA sequence: TGTGCCAGCAGCTTCGTAACCCAGACCCAGTACTTC. It encodes CASSFVTQTQYF.